These 25 T cell receptor beta chains were all obtained from the same sample, sequenced in a study of T cell responses to AZD1222 COVID-19 vaccine. Sequenced by immunoSEQ multiplex PCR; TCRdb stores in-frame clones only, minus some. Counted here are nearly 110,000 clones, approximately 90% occurring once; the ten biggest clones make up roughly 5.6%. Source: peripheral blood, taken 28 days after the second AZD1222 dose. The receptor set was obtained from an adult who received the AZD1222 COVID-19 vaccine.

This chain connects TRBV19 to TRBJ1-5, with D possibly matching TRBD1 (6 bases). Germline loops: CDR1 LNHDA, CDR2 SQIVND (reference sequence). The ends were cut back, 2 bases at V and 1 base at J, with 6 bases in the middle. This CDR3 is 14 amino acids long. The DNA of the CDR3 is TGTGCCAGTAGTATAACAGGGAGCAATCAGCCCCAGCATTTT. It specifies CASSITGSNQPQHF. The full variable domain, in which reference TRBV19 and TRBJ1-5 provide the parts outside the CDR3, is DGGITQSPKYLFRKEGQNVTLSCEQNLNHDAMYWYRQDPGQGLRLIYYSQIVNDFQKGDIAEGYSVSREKKESFPLTVTSAQKNPTAFYLCASSITGSNQPQHFGDGTRLSIL.

This clone was picked up one time. This sequence joins TRBV28 and TRBJ2-7, with D possibly TRBD1 on 6 matching bases. Germline V CDR1 and CDR2: MDHEN, SYDVKM. V lost 5 bases and J lost 3, with 8 bases in between. CDR3 size: 12 residues. Here the CDR3 DNA reads TGTGCCAGCAGTCCCAGGGGCTACGAGCAGTACTTC. The encoded protein is CASSPRGYEQYF.

V is TRBV5-4 and J is TRBJ2-2, with D tentatively TRBD2 (6 bases). The length of the CDR3 is 15 residues. CDR1 is SGHNT and CDR2 is YYREEE in the germline V gene (reference sequence). Trimming stripped 7 bases from V and 1 base from J, with 14 bases between. The CDR3 is CASVDWGVNTGELFF. CDR3 DNA sequence: TGTGCCAGCGTTGATTGGGGGGTGAACACCGGGGAGCTGTTTTTT.

This chain connects TRBV18 to TRBJ1-1; 8 bases match TRBD1. Germline V gene lookup returns CDR1 KGHSH and CDR2 LQKENI. Trimming cost V 2 bases and J 1 base; bases outside gene matches: 3. The CDR3 runs 15 residues. This CDR3 reads CASSPRTGTNTEAFF. The CDR3 DNA follows: TGTGCCAGCTCACCAAGGACAGGGACGAACACTGAAGCTTTCTTT.

In this sample, this clone turned up once. The chain combines TRBV18 with TRBJ2-3; D uncertain. The CDR3 has 14 residues. V dropped 2 bases and J dropped 3 bases, with 9 bases sitting between them. Germline loops: CDR1 KGHSH, CDR2 LQKENI. Here the CDR3 reads CASSPFKLTDTQYF. The CDR3 DNA reads TGTGCCAGCTCACCATTCAAGCTGACAGATACGCAGTATTTT.

Of note for this clone: Within the sample, other DNA sequences also encode this same CDR3. The chain links TRBV12-3 or TRBV12-4 to TRBJ1-1; D not certain. The CDR3 extends over 13 amino acids. V was pared by 1 base and J by 0 bases, with 3 bases between. The CDR3 protein is CASSLGMNTEAFF. The CDR3 region has the DNA TGTGCCAGCAGTTTAGGGATGAACACTGAAGCTTTCTTT.

This chain connects TRBV20-1 to TRBJ1-1; 7 bases fit TRBD1. V shed 6 bases, J shed 4 bases, and the junction held 5 bases outside the gene matches. Germline lookup yields CDR1 DFQATT and CDR2 SNEGSKA (reference sequence). This CDR3 comprises 12 residues. The CDR3 here is CSASDRVTEAFF. CDR3 nucleotides: TGCAGTGCCAGTGACAGGGTCACTGAAGCTTTCTTT.

The V call is TRBV11-2, the J call TRBJ1-4, with D uncertain. Looked up from germline, CDR1 is SGHAT and CDR2 is FQNNGV. With 3 bases removed from V and 5 bases from J, the gap between germline ends came to 7 bases. The CDR3 totals 13 residues. DNA of the CDR3: TGTGCCAGCAGCTTGGAGAGAAATGAAAAACTGTTTTTT. Translation gives CASSLERNEKLFF.

The V and J genes are TRBV19 and TRBJ1-6; no clear D. The length of the CDR3 is 16 residues. V was cut by 5 bases and J by 6 bases, with 17 bases left in between. Germline V gene data show CDR1 as LNHDA and CDR2 as SQIVND (reference sequence). CDR3 DNA: TGTGCCAGTAGTCCCCTCGGAGGGTACGGTAATTCACCCCTCCACTTT. Its protein is CASSPLGGYGNSPLHF.

Within the sample, this clone is medium-sized. The chain combines TRBV6-2 or TRBV6-3 with TRBJ1-1; no firm D call. Germline V gene lookup returns CDR1 MNHEY and CDR2 SVGEGT. This CDR3 contains 11 residues. Trimming cost V 6 bases and J 1 base, with 3 bases left between them. The CDR3 nucleotides read TGTGCCAGCAGCCCGAACACTGAAGCTTTCTTT. Residues: CASSPNTEAFF.

The chain is built from TRBV7-8 and TRBJ2-5; TRBD1 aligns across 10 bases. Germline V gene lookup returns CDR1 SGHVS and CDR2 FQNEAQ. The CDR3 loop spans 14 amino acids. The V gene end was trimmed by 5 bases and the J gene end by 6 bases; junction bases not matched to a gene: 6. The CDR3: CASSSLGQGKTQYF. CDR3 nucleotides: TGTGCCAGCAGCAGCCTGGGACAGGGGAAGACCCAGTACTTC.

This clone has more than one count but fewer than ten. The V and J genes are TRBV6-4 and TRBJ2-1; D is undetermined. The CDR3 loop spans 13 amino acids. V was clipped by 3 bases and J by 5 bases, with 8 bases between them. Per the germline V gene, CDR1 is MRHNA and CDR2 is SNTAGT. DNA for the CDR3: TGTGCCAGCAGTGAAAGGATGGACAATGAGCAGTTCTTC. Residues: CASSERMDNEQFF.

This clone has only one observation. The genes are TRBV12-3 or TRBV12-4 and TRBJ2-1; D unclear. V gave up 5 bases and J gave up 3 bases, with 8 bases separating them. CDR3 length: 13 residues. The CDR3 sequence is CASSPGNYNEQFF. CDR3 in DNA: TGTGCCAGCAGTCCCGGCAACTACAATGAGCAGTTCTTC.

The gene calls are TRBV5-4 and TRBJ2-6; D is tentatively TRBD1 or TRBD2 (5 bases each). The ends were cut back, 4 bases at V and 0 bases at J, with 14 bases in the middle. Germline assignment: CDR1 SGHNT and CDR2 YYREEE (reference sequence). This CDR3 has 17 amino acids. The CDR3 reads CASSTPGPSSGANVLTF. CDR3 DNA sequence: TGTGCCAGCAGCACTCCGGGACCCAGCTCTGGGGCCAACGTCCTGACTTTC.

The chain couples TRBV6-6 to TRBJ1-4; D remains ambiguous. The CDR3 runs to 14 residues. Germline CDR1 and CDR2: MNHNY and SVGAGI (reference sequence). The V and J ends lost 7 bases and 5 bases respectively, with 14 bases between them. As DNA, the CDR3 is TGTGCCAGCAACCCTTGGCATACCAATGAAAAACTGTTTTTT. This sequence encodes CASNPWHTNEKLFF.

This clone came up once. The chain combines TRBV28 with TRBJ1-2; TRBD1 aligns across 10 bases. This CDR3 is 15 amino acids long. Germline V gene sequence: CDR1 MDHEN, CDR2 SYDVKM. With 8 bases clipped from V and 8 bases from J, the junction kept 14 bases outside the gene matches. CDR3 sequence reads: CASLAYGQGVRGYTF. The DNA of the CDR3 is TGTGCCAGCCTAGCCTACGGACAGGGGGTGCGCGGCTACACCTTC.

The CDR3 region is CASTLSGTSNYGYTF. CDR3 sequence (DNA): TGTGCCAGCACCCTCTCCGGGACATCTAACTATGGCTACACCTTC. This chain uses TRBV28 with TRBJ1-2; maybe TRBD1 (6 bases). The CDR3 spans 15 residues. Looked up from germline, CDR1 is MDHEN and CDR2 is SYDVKM. Trimming shortened V by 7 bases and J by 0 bases, and 15 bases separated the two germline ends.

The genes are TRBV30 and TRBJ2-7; 7 bases match TRBD2. The CDR3 consists of 13 residues. V lost 3 bases and J lost 5; bases outside the gene matches: 7. Germline assignment: CDR1 GTSNPN and CDR2 SVGIG (reference sequence). The CDR3 is CAWSSRERNEQYF. The DNA of the CDR3 is TGTGCCTGGAGCTCGCGGGAGAGAAACGAGCAGTACTTC.

This clone was picked up one time. The V call is TRBV6-5, the J call TRBJ2-1; the D gene is possibly TRBD1 (5 bases). The CDR3 is 12 amino acids. Germline loops: CDR1 MNHEY, CDR2 SVGAGI. Trimming removed 6 bases at V and 8 bases at J, with 11 bases between. CDR3 sequence (DNA): TGTGCCAGCAGGCAGGGTTGGGATGAGCAGTTCTTC. Residues: CASRQGWDEQFF.

J is TRBJ2-7 and V is TRBV2; 11 bases match TRBD1. Per germline, CDR1 SNHLY and CDR2 FYNNEI. The CDR3 is made up of 13 amino acids. After removal of 8 bases from V and 4 bases from J, the junction contained 4 bases not matched to a gene. CDR3 in amino acids: CASLDRGHYEQYF. In DNA, the CDR3 is TGTGCCAGCTTGGACAGGGGGCATTACGAGCAGTACTTC.

This chain connects TRBV6-6 to TRBJ1-4; the match to TRBD1 covers 7 bases. The CDR3 consists of 20 residues. V lost 6 bases to trimming and J lost 1 base; unmatched junction nucleotides: 20. Germline values: CDR1 MNHNY, CDR2 SVGAGI (reference sequence). The CDR3, as DNA: TGTGCCAGCAGCACGTCCCAACCAGGGGGGCTGAAGAAAACTAATGAAAAACTGTTTTTT. As protein: CASSTSQPGGLKKTNEKLFF.

The chain couples TRBV5-5 to TRBJ2-7, with D maybe TRBD1 (7 bases). The germline V gene encodes CDR1 SGHKS and CDR2 YYEKEE (reference sequence). There are 14 residues in the CDR3. V lost 5 bases to trimming and J lost 0 bases, with 12 bases between them. The CDR3 protein is CASRPQGGSYEQYF. DNA of the CDR3: TGTGCCAGCAGGCCCCAGGGGGGCTCCTACGAGCAGTACTTC. Combining the CDR3 with reference TRBV5-5 and TRBJ2-7 gives the whole variable domain DAGVTQSPTHLIKTRGQQVTLRCSPISGHKSVSWYQQVLGQGPQFIFQYYEKEERGRGNFPDRFSARQFPNYSSELNVNALLLGDSALYLCASRPQGGSYEQYFGPGTRLTVT.

The CDR3 bases are TGTGCCAGCACCCAAAACAGACGGCAGCCCCAGCATTTT. This gives the protein CASTQNRRQPQHF. V gene TRBV12-3 or TRBV12-4 combines with J gene TRBJ1-5; D is unresolved. The CDR3 consists of 13 residues. Trimming pared 7 bases from V and 7 bases from J, leaving 14 bases between.

This clone was observed a single time. CDR3 in amino acids: CASSRTQGSTQYF. CDR3 DNA sequence: TGTGCCAGCAGCCGAACACAGGGCTCGACGCAGTATTTT. V and J are TRBV14 and TRBJ2-3, with D maybe TRBD1 (6 bases). The germline gives CDR1 SGHDN, CDR2 FVKESK. There are 13 residues in the CDR3. Trimming shortened V by 4 bases and J by 9 bases, and 14 bases separated the two germline ends.

DNA for the CDR3: TGTGCCACACGGGCCGGGGGTGGCTACAATGAGCAGTTCTTC. It is translated as CATRAGGGYNEQFF. The chain joins TRBV19 to TRBJ2-1; possibly TRBD2 for D (6 bases). V lost 10 bases to trimming and J lost 3 bases, with 16 bases between them. Germline V lookup: CDR1 LNHDA, CDR2 SQIVND (reference sequence). The CDR3 runs to 14 residues.